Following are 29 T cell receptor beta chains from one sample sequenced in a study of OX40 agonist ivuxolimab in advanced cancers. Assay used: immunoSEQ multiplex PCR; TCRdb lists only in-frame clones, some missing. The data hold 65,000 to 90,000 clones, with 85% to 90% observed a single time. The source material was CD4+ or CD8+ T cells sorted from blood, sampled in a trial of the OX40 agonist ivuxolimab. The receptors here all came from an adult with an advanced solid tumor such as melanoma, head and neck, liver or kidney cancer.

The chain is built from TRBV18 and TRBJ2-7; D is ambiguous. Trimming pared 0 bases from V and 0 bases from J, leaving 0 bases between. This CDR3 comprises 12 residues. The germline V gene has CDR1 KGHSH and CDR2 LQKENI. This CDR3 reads CASSPPSYEQYF. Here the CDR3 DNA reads TGTGCCAGCTCACCACCCTCCTACGAGCAGTACTTC.

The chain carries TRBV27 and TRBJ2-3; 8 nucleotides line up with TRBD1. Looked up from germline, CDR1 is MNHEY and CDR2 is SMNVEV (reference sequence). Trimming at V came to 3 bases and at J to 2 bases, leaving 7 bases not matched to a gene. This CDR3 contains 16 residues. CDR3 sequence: CASSFYGQGDTDTQYF. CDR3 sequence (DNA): TGTGCCAGCAGTTTCTACGGACAGGGTGACACAGATACGCAGTATTTT.

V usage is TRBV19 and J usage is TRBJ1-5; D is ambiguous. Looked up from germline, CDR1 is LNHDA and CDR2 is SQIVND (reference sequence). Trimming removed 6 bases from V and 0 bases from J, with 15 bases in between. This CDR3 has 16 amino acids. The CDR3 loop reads CASRGFPVSSNQPQHF. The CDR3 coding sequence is TGTGCCAGTAGGGGCTTCCCGGTGTCTAGCAATCAGCCCCAGCATTTT.

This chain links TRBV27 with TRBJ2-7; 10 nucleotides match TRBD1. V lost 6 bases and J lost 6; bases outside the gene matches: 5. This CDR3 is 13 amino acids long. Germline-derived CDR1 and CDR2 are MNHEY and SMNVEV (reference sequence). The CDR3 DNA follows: TGTGCCAGCAGCCTGGGACAGGGGTTCGAGCAGTACTTC. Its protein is CASSLGQGFEQYF.

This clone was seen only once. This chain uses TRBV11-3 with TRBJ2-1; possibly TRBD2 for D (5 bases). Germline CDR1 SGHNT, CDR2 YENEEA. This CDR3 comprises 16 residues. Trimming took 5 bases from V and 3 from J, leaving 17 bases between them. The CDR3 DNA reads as TGTGCCAGCAGCCCCGGTGAGGGTGACCACTACAATGAGCAGTTCTTC. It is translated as CASSPGEGDHYNEQFF.

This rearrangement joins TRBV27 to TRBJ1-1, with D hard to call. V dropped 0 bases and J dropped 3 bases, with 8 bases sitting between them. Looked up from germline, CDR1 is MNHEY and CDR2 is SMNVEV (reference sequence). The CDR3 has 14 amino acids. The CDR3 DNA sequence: TGTGCCAGCAGTTTATCGAGCGCGGACACTGAAGCTTTCTTT. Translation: CASSLSSADTEAFF.

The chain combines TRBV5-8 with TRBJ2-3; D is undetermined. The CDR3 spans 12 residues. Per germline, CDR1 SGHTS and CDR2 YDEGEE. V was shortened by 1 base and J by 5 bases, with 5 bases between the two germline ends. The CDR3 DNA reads TGTGCCAGCAGCTTGTTAATAGATACGCAGTATTTT. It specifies CASSLLIDTQYF. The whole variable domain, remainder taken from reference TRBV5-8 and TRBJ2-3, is EAGVTQSPTHLIKTRGQQATLRCSPISGHTSVYWYQQALGLGLQFLLWYDEGEERNRGNFPPRFSGRQFPNYSSELNVNALELEDSALYLCASSLLIDTQYFGPGTRLTVL.

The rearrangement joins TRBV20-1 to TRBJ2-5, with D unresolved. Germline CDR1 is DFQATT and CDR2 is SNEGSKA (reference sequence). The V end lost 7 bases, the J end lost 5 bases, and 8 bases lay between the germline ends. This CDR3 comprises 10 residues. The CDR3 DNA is TGCAGTGTTGGGTGGGAGACCCAGTACTTC. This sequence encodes CSVGWETQYF.

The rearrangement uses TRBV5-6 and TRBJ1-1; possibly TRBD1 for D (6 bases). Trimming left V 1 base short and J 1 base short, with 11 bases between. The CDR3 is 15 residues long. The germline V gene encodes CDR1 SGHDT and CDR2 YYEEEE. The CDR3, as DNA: TGTGCCAGCAGCTTGTGGCCGGGGGCGAACACTGAAGCTTTCTTT. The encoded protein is CASSLWPGANTEAFF.

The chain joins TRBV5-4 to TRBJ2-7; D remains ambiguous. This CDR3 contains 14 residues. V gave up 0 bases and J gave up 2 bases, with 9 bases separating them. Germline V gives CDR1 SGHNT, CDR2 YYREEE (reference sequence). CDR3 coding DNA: TGTGCCAGCAGCTTGGGGGGTACTACCTACGAGCAGTACTTC. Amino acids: CASSLGGTTYEQYF.

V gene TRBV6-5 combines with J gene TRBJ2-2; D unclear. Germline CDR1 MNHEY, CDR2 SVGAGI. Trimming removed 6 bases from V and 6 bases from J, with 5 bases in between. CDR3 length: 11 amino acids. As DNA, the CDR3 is TGTGCCAGCAGCAGCGCCGGGGAGCTGTTTTTT. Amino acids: CASSSAGELFF.

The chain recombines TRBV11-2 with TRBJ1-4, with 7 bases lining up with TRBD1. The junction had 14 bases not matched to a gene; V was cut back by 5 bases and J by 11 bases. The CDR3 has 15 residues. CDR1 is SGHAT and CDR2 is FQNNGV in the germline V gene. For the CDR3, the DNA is TGTGCCAGCAGCGAAGCCAAGGGGGCAATAGGTAAACTGTTTTTT. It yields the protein CASSEAKGAIGKLFF.

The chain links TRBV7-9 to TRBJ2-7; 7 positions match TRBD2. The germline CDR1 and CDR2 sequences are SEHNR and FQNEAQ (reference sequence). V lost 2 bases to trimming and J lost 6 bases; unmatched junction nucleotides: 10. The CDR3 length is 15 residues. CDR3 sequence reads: CASSLLGGSPPEQYF. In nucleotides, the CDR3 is TGTGCCAGCAGCTTACTCGGGGGGAGCCCCCCCGAGCAGTACTTC.

In nucleotides, the CDR3 is TGTGCCAGCAGCTTAGGGGCGAACACTGAAGCTTTCTTT. Protein product: CASSLGANTEAFF. This sequence joins TRBV11-2 and TRBJ1-1, with unresolved D. V lost 1 base to trimming and J lost 1 base, with 4 bases between them. Germline loops: CDR1 SGHAT, CDR2 FQNNGV. There are 13 residues in the CDR3.

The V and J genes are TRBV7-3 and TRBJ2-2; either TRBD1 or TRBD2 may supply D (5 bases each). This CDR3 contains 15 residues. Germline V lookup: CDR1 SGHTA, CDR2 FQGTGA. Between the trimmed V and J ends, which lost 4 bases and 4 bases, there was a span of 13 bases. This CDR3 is CASSWGPGGTGELFF. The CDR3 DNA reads TGTGCCAGCAGCTGGGGACCTGGGGGCACCGGGGAGCTGTTTTTT.

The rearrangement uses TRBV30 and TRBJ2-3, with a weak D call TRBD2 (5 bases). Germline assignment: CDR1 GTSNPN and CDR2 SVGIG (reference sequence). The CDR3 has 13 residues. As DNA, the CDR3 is TGTGCTCTGAGAGGGTTTAGCACAGATACGCAGTATTTT. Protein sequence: CALRGFSTDTQYF.

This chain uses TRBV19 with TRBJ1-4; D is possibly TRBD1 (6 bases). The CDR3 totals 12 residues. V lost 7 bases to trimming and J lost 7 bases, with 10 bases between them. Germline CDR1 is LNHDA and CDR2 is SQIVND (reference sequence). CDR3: CASMAGAEKLFF. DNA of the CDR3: TGTGCCAGTATGGCAGGGGCTGAAAAACTGTTTTTT.

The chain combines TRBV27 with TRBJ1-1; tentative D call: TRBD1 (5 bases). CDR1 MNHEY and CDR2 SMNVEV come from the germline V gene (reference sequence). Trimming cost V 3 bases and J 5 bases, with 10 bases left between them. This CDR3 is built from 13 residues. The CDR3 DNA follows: TGTGCCAGCAGTTTTGGGGGGGGGACTGAAGCTTTCTTT. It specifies CASSFGGGTEAFF.

In DNA form, the CDR3 reads TGTGCCAGCAGCCGAGCGGGAGGGAACTACAATGAGCAGTTCTTC. Translation gives CASSRAGGNYNEQFF. This chain connects TRBV7-9 to TRBJ2-1, with 10 bases matching TRBD2. V was clipped by 5 bases and J by 3 bases; unmatched bases: 4. This CDR3 spans 15 amino acids. Germline assignment: CDR1 SEHNR and CDR2 FQNEAQ (reference sequence).

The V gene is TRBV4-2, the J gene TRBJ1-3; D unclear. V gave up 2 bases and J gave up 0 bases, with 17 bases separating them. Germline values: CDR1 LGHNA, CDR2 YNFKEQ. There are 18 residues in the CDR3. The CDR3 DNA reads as TGTGCCAGCAGCCAAAGATTAGCGGCGTTGGGCTCTGGAAACACCATATATTTT. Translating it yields CASSQRLAALGSGNTIYF.

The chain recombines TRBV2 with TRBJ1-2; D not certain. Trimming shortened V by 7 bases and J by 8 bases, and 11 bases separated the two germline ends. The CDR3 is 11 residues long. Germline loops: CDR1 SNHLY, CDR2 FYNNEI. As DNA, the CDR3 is TGTGCCAGCATTTTCGGGGAAGGCTACACCTTC. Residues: CASIFGEGYTF.

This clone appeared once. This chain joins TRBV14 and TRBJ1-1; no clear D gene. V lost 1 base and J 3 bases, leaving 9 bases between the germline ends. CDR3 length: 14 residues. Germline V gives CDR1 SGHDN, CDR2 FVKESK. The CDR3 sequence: CASSQVLGYTEAFF. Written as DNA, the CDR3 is TGTGCCAGCAGCCAAGTGCTGGGGTACACTGAAGCTTTCTTT. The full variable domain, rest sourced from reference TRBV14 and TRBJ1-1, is EAGVTQFPSHSVIEKGQTVTLRCDPISGHDNLYWYRRVMGKEIKFLLHFVKESKQDESGMPNNRFLAERTGGTYSTLKVQPAELEDSGVYFCASSQVLGYTEAFFGQGTRLTVV.

The CDR3 DNA reads TGTGCCAGCTCACCACTTCGGACAGGGACCCCCTACGAGCAGTACTTC. The encoded protein is CASSPLRTGTPYEQYF. V and J are TRBV18 and TRBJ2-7; TRBD1 agrees at 8 bases. The ends lost 1 base at V and 2 bases at J; junction bases unmatched: 7. This CDR3 has 16 residues. Germline V gene sequence: CDR1 KGHSH, CDR2 LQKENI.

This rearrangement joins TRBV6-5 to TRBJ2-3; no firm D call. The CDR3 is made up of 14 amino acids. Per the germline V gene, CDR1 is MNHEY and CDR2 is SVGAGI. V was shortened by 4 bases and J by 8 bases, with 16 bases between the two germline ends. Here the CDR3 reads CASSSGSSSGTQYF. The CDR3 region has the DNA TGTGCCAGCAGTTCTGGCAGTTCATCGGGTACGCAGTATTTT.

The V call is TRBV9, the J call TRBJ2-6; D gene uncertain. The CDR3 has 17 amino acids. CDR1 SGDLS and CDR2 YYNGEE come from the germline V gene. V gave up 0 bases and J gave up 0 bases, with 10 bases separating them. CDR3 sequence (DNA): TGTGCCAGCAGCGTAGAAAAAGACCCCTCTGGGGCCAACGTCCTGACTTTC. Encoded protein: CASSVEKDPSGANVLTF.

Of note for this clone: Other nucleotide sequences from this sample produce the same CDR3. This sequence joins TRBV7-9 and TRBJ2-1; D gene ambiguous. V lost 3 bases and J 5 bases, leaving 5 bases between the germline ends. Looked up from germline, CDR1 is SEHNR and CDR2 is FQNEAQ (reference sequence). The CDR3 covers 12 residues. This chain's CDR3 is CASSFGDNEQFF. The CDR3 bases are TGTGCCAGCAGCTTCGGAGACAATGAGCAGTTCTTC.

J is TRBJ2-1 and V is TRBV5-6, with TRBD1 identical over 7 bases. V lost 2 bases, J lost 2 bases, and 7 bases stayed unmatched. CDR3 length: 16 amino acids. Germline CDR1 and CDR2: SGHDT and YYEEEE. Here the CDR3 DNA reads TGTGCCAGCAGCTTTGGGAACAGGGGCGCCTACAATGAGCAGTTCTTC. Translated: CASSFGNRGAYNEQFF.

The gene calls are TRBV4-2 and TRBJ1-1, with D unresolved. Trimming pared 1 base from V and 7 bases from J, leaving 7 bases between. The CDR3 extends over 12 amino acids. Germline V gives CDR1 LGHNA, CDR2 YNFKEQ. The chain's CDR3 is CASSQGTLEAFF. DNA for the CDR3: TGTGCCAGCAGCCAAGGGACCCTTGAAGCTTTCTTT.

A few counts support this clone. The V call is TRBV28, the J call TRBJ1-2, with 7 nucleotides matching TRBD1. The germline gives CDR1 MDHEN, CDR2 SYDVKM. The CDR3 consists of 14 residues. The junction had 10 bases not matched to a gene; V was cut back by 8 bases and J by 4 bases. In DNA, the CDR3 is TGTGCCAGCCTCCGGGACAGCGAAGTCTATGGCTACACCTTC. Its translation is CASLRDSEVYGYTF.